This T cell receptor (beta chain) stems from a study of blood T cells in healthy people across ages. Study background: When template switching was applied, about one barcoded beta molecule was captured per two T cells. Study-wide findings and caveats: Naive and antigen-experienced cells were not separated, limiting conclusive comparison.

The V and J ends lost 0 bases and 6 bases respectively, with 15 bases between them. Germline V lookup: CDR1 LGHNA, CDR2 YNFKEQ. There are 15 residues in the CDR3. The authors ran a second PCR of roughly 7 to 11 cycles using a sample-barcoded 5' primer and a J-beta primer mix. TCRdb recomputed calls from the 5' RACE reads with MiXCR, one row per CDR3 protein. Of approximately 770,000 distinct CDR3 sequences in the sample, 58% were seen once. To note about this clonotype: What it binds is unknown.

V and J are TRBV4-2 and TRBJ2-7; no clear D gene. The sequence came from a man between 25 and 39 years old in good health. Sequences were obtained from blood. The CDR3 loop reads CASSQDFFLRTEQYF. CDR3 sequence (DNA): TGTGCCAGCAGCCAAGATTTCTTTCTGCGAACCGAGCAGTACTTC.